This T cell receptor beta chain was sequenced in a study of a mutant IDH1 vaccine in newly diagnosed glioma. The overall study: Once 4-6 weeks had passed after radiotherapy alone, vaccination started, or it started with temozolomide cycles. Beforehand, treatment had been radiotherapy, temozolomide, or both; the majority received both. V12 occurred at week 35 and V13 at week 47.

Stated time point: week 35, safety follow-up. Each vaccine dose was 300 ug of mutant IDH1 20-mer peptide, with topical imiquimod. Patients had eight vaccinations, in weeks 1, 3, 5, 7, 11, 15, 19 and 23. A note on this clone: Its antigen is unknown.

The CDR3 extends over 15 amino acids. Sequencing was performed with immunoSEQ multiplex PCR; in TCRdb, only in-frame clones are kept and a portion is missing. The table includes approximately 31,000 clones, around 84% detected once. The source is a woman in her late teens or twenties with glioma. The specimen comprised PBMCs, sampled from a glioma patient whose treatment included an IDH1 peptide vaccine. The rearrangement uses TRBV1 and TRBJ2-3; the DNA was not compared with TRBD2, the D call given in the table. TRBV1 is labeled a pseudogene. The CDR3 is CTSSRAGVGTDTQYF. CDR3 nucleotides: TGCACCAGCAGCCGAGCGGGAGTCGGCACAGATACGCAGTATTTT.